The source of this T cell receptor beta chain is a study of identical twins. Study outcomes and limitations: Model-predicted out-of-frame TCR alpha sharing fell below observed values in monozygotic twins.

cDNA carried unique molecular identifiers, and a universal primer site was added by template switching. MiXCR, run by TCRdb on the 5' RACE reads, gives a single entry per CDR3 protein. The sample gives 450,000 or so distinct CDR3 sequences, approximately 15% of which show up once; about 0.97% is in the top ten. This clonotype was detected only a few times. No antigen is known for it. Each donor (without exception) was a healthy Caucasian. This CDR3 region has 16 residues. The V gene lost 2 bases and the J gene lost 5 bases, with 16 bases spanning the gap. Germline V gene sequence: CDR1 SGHRS, CDR2 YFSETQ. The sample also formed part of further work on yellow fever vaccine responses in identical twins.

What was sequenced was CD4+ T cells sorted from blood. The sequence derives from a young woman in good health. V is TRBV5-1 and J is TRBJ2-2; a weak D match, TRBD2 (6 bases). CDR3 region: CASSLDLGGGTGELFF. Written as DNA, the CDR3 is TGCGCCAGCAGCTTAGACTTGGGAGGAGGGACCGGGGAGCTGTTTTTT.